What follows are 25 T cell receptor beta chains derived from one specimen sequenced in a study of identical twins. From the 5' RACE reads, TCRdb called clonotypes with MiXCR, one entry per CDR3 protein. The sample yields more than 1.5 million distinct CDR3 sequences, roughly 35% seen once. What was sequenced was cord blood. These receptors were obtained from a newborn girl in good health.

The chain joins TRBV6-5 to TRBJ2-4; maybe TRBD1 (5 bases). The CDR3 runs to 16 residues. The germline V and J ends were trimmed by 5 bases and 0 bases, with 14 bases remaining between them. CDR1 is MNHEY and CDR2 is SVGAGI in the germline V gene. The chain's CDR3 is CASSPQATLAKNIQYF. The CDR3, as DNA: TGTGCCAGCAGTCCACAGGCTACTCTAGCCAAAAACATTCAGTACTTC.

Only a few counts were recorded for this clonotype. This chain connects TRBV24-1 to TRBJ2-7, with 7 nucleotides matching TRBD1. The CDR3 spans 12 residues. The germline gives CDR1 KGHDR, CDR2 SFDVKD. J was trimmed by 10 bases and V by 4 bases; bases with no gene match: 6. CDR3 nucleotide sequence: TGTGCCACCAGTGACACCGACAGGGTCCAGTACTTC. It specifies CATSDTDRVQYF.

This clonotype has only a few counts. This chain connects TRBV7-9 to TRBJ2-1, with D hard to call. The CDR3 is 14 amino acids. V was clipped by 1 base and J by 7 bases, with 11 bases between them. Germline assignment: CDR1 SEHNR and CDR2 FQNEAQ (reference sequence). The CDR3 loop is CASSLVRARNEQFF. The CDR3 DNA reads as TGTGCCAGCAGCTTAGTCCGAGCAAGGAATGAGCAGTTCTTC.

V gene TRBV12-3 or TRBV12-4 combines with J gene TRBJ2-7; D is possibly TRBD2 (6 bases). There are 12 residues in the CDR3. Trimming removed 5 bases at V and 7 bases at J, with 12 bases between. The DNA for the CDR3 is TGTGCCAGCAGTCCTCATAGCGGTGAGCAGTACTTC. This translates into CASSPHSGEQYF.

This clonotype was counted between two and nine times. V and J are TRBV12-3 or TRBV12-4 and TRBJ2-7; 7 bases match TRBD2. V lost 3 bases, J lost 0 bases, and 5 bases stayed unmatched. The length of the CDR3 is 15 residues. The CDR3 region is CASSFILADSYEQYF. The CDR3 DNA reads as TGTGCCAGCAGTTTTATCCTAGCGGACTCCTACGAGCAGTACTTC.

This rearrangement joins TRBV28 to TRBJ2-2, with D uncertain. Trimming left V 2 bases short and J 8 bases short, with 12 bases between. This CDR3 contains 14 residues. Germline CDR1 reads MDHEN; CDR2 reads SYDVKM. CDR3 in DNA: TGTGCCAGCAGTTTAAAGCCTCCGCCAGGGGAGCTGTTTTTT. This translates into CASSLKPPPGELFF.

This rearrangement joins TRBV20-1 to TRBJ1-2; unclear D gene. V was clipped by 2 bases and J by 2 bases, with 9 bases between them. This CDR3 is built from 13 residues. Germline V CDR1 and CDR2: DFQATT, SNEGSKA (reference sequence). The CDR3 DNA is TGCAGTGCTAGATCAACAGAAAACTATGGCTACACCTTC. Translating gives CSARSTENYGYTF.

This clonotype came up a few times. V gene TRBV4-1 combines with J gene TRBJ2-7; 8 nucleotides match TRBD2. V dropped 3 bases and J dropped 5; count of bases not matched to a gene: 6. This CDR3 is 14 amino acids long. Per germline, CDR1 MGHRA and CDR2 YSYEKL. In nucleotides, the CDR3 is TGCGCCAGCAGCCAGGTAGCGGGAATGGACGAGCAGTACTTC. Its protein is CASSQVAGMDEQYF.

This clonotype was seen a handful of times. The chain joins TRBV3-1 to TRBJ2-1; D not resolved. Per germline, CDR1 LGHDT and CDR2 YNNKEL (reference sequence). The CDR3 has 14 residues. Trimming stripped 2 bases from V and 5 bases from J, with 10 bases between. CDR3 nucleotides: TGTGCCAGCAGCCAAAGGGCTAGAGACAATGAGCAGTTCTTC. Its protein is CASSQRARDNEQFF.

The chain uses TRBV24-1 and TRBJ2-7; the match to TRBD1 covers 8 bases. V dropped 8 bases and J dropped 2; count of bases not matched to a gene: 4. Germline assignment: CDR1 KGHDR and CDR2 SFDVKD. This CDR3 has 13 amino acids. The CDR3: CATTRQGTYEQYF. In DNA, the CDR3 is TGTGCCACCACCCGACAGGGGACCTACGAGCAGTACTTC.

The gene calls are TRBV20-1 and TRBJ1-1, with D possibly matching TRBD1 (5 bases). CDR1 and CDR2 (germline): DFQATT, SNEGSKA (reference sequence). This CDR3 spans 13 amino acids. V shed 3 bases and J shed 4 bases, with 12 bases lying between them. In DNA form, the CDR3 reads TGCAGTGCTAGGGGGTATCAGGGCACTGAAGCTTTCTTT. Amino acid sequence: CSARGYQGTEAFF.

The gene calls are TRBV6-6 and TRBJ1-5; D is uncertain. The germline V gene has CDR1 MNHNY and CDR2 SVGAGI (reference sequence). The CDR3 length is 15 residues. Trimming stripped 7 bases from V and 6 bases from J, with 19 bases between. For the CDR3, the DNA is TGTGCCAGCACTAAAGGGCATCTCGTGGCTCAGCCCCAGCATTTT. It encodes CASTKGHLVAQPQHF.

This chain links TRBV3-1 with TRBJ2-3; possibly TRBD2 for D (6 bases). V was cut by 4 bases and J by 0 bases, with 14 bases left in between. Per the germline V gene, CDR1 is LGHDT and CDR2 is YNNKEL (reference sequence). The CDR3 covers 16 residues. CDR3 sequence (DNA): TGTGCCAGCAGCCCTTCCCCCAGCGGGAGCACAGATACGCAGTATTTT. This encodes CASSPSPSGSTDTQYF.

The chain's CDR3 is CSATRRSDTQYF. The CDR3 DNA sequence: TGCAGTGCTACCCGGCGGTCGGATACGCAGTATTTT. This rearrangement joins TRBV20-1 to TRBJ2-3; D unclear. V lost 4 bases and J 6 bases, leaving 11 bases between the germline ends. Germline V gene lookup returns CDR1 DFQATT and CDR2 SNEGSKA (reference sequence). CDR3 length: 12 residues.

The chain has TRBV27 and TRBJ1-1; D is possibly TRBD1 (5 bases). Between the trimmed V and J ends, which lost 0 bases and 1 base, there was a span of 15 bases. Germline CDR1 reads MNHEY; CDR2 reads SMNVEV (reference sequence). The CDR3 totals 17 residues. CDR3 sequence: CASSLSVREAWNTEAFF. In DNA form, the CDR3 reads TGTGCCAGCAGTTTATCGGTCAGGGAGGCATGGAACACTGAAGCTTTCTTT.

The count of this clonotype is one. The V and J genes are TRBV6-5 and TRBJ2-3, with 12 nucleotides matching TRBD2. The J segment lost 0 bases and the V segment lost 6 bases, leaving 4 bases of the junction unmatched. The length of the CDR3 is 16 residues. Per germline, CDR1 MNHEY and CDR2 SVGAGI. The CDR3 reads CASSWTSGESTDTQYF. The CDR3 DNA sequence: TGTGCCAGCAGCTGGACTAGCGGGGAGAGCACAGATACGCAGTATTTT.

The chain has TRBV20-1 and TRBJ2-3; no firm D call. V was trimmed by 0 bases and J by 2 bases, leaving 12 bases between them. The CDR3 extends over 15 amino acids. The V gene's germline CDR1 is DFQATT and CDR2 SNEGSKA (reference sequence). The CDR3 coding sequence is TGCAGTGCTAGAGACCCCCTAGTTCCCACAGATACGCAGTATTTT. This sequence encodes CSARDPLVPTDTQYF.

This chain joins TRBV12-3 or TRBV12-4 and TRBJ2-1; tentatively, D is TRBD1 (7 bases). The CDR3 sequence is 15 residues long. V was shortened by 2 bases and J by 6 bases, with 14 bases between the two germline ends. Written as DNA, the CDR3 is TGTGCCAGCAGTTTATGGTACAGGGGAGGCAATGAGCAGTTCTTC. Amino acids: CASSLWYRGGNEQFF.

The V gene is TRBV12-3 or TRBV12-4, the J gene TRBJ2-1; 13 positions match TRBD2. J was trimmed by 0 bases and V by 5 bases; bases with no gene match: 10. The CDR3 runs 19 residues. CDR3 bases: TGTGCCAGCAGTCCCCGACTAGCGGGAGGCCTTAGCTCCTACAATGAGCAGTTCTTC. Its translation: CASSPRLAGGLSSYNEQFF.

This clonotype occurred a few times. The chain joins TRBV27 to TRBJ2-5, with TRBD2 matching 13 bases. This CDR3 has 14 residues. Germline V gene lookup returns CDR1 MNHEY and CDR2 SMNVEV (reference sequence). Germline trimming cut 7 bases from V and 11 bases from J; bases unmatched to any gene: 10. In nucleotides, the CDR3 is TGTGCCAGCACCTTGACTAGCGGGAGGAGAGAGCAGTACTTC. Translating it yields CASTLTSGRREQYF.

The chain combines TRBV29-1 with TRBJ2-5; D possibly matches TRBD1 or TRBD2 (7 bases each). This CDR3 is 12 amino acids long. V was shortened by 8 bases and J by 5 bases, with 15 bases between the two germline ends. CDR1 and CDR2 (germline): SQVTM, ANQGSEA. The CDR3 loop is CSPTGEGETQYF. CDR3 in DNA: TGCAGCCCCACAGGGGAGGGGGAGACCCAGTACTTC. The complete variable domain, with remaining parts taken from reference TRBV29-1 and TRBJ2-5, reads SAVISQKPSRDICQRGTSLTIQCQVDSQVTMMFWYRQQPGQSLTLIATANQGSEATYESGFVIDKFPISRPNLTFSTLTVSNMSPEDSSIYLCSPTGEGETQYFGPGTRLLVL.

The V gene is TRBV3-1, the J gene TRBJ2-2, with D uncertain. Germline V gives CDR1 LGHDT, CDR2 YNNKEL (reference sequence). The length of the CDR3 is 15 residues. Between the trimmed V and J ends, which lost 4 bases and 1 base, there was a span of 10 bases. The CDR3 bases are TGTGCCAGCAGCCCTAAGACTGAGAACACCGGGGAGCTGTTTTTT. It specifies CASSPKTENTGELFF.

The CDR3 reads CASRPGQGTIQYF. As DNA, the CDR3 is TGTGCCAGCAGACCGGGACAGGGGACCATTCAGTACTTC. V usage is TRBV6-5 and J usage is TRBJ2-4, with 10 bases that match TRBD1. Trimming took 6 bases from V and 9 from J; bases not matched to a gene: 5. From germline, CDR1 is MNHEY and CDR2 SVGAGI. The length of the CDR3 is 13 residues.

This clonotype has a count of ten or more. Here the CDR3 DNA reads TGCAGTGCCAGCCCTCAACCAGATACGCAGTATTTT. It yields the protein CSASPQPDTQYF. The chain combines TRBV20-1 with TRBJ2-3; D not certain. Germline CDR1 is DFQATT and CDR2 is SNEGSKA (reference sequence). The V gene lost 6 bases and the J gene lost 4 bases, with 11 bases spanning the gap. This CDR3 region has 12 residues.

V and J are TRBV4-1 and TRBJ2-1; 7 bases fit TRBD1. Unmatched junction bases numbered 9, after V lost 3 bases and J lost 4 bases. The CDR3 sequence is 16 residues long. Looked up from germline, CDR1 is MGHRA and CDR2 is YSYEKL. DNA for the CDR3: TGCGCCAGCAGCCACCACGGACAGGAGCTTTACAATGAGCAGTTCTTC. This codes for CASSHHGQELYNEQFF.